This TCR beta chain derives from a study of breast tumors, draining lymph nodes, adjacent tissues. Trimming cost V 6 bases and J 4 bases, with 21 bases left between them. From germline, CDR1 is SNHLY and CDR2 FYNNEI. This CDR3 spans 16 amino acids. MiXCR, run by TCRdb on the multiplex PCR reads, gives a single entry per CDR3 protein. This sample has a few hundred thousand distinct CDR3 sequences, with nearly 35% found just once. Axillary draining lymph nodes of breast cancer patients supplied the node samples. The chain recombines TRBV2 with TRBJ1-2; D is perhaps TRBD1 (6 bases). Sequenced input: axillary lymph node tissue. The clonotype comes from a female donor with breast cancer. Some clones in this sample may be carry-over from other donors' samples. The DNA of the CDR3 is TGTGCCAGCAGGCGGGAGAAGGGCGGGGGCGTCTATGGCTACACCTTC. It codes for CASRREKGGGVYGYTF. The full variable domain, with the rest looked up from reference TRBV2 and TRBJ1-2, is EPEVTQTPSHQVTQMGQEVILRCVPISNHLYFYWYRQILGQKVEFLVSFYNNEISEKSEIFDDQFSVERPDGSNFTLKIRSTKLEDSAMYFCASRREKGGGVYGYTFGSGTRLTVV.